The rows below give T cell receptor beta chains drawn from one sample of a study of Graves' ophthalmopathy and Graves' hyperthyroidism. Using its own MiXCR run on the multiplex PCR reads, TCRdb lists one record per CDR3 protein. The sample yields about 500,000 distinct CDR3 sequences, 13% to 15% seen once. The sequenced sample consisted of blood. The receptors stem from a young woman with Graves' ophthalmopathy. Both conserved end residues are part of each CDR3. A D gene is named only where the DNA matches it firmly. Some rows have no size entry. The others give once, few or many, or a class for an expanded clone.

CDR3 protein | CDR3 DNA | J gene | D gene | clone size | V gene
CSVKNMNTEAFF | TGCAGCGTTAAAAACATGAACACTGAAGCTTTCTTT | TRBJ1-1 | . | many | TRBV29-1
CASSQGIPGLTYEQYF | TGTGCCAGCAGCCAAGGCATACCGGGACTAACTTACGAGCAGTACTTC | TRBJ2-7 | TRBD2 | few | TRBV3-1
CASSSHWPGNYGYTF | TGTGCCAGCAGTTCCCATTGGCCAGGGAACTATGGCTACACCTTC | TRBJ1-2 | . | many | TRBV12-3/TRBV12-4
CASSFRQAGGDSGELFF | TGTGCCAGCAGCTTCCGGCAAGCGGGAGGCGATTCCGGGGAGCTGTTTTTT | TRBJ2-2 | TRBD2 | few | TRBV7-3
CASSGRVGIHEQYF | TGTGCCAGCAGTGGGCGAGTTGGGATCCACGAGCAGTACTTC | TRBJ2-7 | . | . | TRBV2
CASSKTRDGTSGANVLTF | TGCGCCAGCAGCAAAACTCGGGACGGGACCTCTGGGGCCAACGTCCTGACTTTC | TRBJ2-6 | . | . | TRBV5-1
CASSQVRTGNYGYTF | TGTGCCAGCAGCCAAGTTAGGACAGGGAACTATGGCTACACCTTC | TRBJ1-2 | TRBD1 | many | TRBV3-1
CASKTSGRSQETQYF | TGCGCCAGCAAAACTAGCGGGAGGTCCCAAGAGACCCAGTACTTC | TRBJ2-5 | TRBD2 | many | TRBV10-1
CASSVSGGFSNQPQHF | TGTGCCAGTAGTGTCAGCGGGGGCTTTAGCAATCAGCCCCAGCATTTT | TRBJ1-5 | . | many | TRBV19
CASSYSDRGEQYF | TGTGCCAGCAGTTACTCCGACAGGGGCGAGCAGTACTTC | TRBJ2-7 | TRBD1 | many | TRBV6-5
CASGRALGREQYF | TGTGCTAGTGGCCGAGCCTTGGGACGCGAGCAGTACTTC | TRBJ2-7 | . | many | TRBV12-5
CATSDKLGRNGYTF | TGTGCCACCAGTGACAAGTTAGGGAGAAATGGTTACACCTTC | TRBJ1-2 | . | . | TRBV24-1
CASIPIRRVTGANVLTF | TGTGCCAGCATCCCCATCCGGAGGGTCACTGGGGCCAACGTCCTGACTTTC | TRBJ2-6 | . | . | TRBV11-2
CSARVPLSSQETQYF | TGCAGTGCTAGAGTTCCTCTGAGTTCCCAAGAGACCCAGTACTTC | TRBJ2-5 | . | many | TRBV20-1
CASRQQGRSGANVLTF | TGTGCCAGCAGGCAACAGGGGCGCTCTGGGGCCAACGTCCTGACTTTC | TRBJ2-6 | TRBD1 | many | TRBV11-2
CAISESKGPRNQPQHF | TGTGCCATCAGTGAGTCGAAGGGCCCTAGGAATCAGCCCCAGCATTTT | TRBJ1-5 | . | many | TRBV10-3
CASSLLGAGAKNIQYF | TGTGCCAGCAGCTTGCTGGGGGCTGGAGCCAAAAACATTCAGTACTTC | TRBJ2-4 | . | many | TRBV11-2
CASSGLAGDYEQYF | TGTGCCAGCAGTGGACTAGCGGGGGACTACGAGCAGTACTTC | TRBJ2-7 | TRBD2 | many | TRBV28
CASSLGLWAFF | TGTGCCAGTAGTCTAGGGCTTTGGGCTTTCTTT | TRBJ1-1 | . | many | TRBV19
CASSWPGGPGELFF | TGCGCCAGCAGCTGGCCAGGGGGACCCGGGGAGCTGTTTTTT | TRBJ2-2 | TRBD1 | . | TRBV5-1
CASSDVWGGYEKLFF | TGTGCCAGCAGTGATGTCTGGGGCGGGTATGAAAAACTGTTTTTT | TRBJ1-4 | . | few | TRBV6-1
CASSGTGNGGTEAFF | TGTGCCAGCAGCGGGACAGGGAATGGTGGGACTGAAGCTTTCTTT | TRBJ1-1 | TRBD1 | many | TRBV6-5
CATRTDSPLHF | TGTGCCACCCGGACAGATTCACCCCTCCACTTT | TRBJ1-6 | . | many | TRBV10-3
CASSQGDKNIQYF | TGTGCCAGCAGTCAGGGGGACAAGAACATTCAGTACTTC | TRBJ2-4 | TRBD1 | many | TRBV6-1
CASRTDLERETQYF | TGTGCCAGCAGGACGGATCTGGAGCGAGAGACCCAGTACTTC | TRBJ2-5 | . | . | TRBV6-1
CSASRDNVLREQYF | TGCAGTGCTTCCCGGGACAACGTCCTGCGCGAGCAGTACTTC | TRBJ2-7 | . | . | TRBV20-1
CASRWGVSPSYEQYF | TGTGCCAGCAGATGGGGGGTTAGTCCTTCCTACGAGCAGTACTTC | TRBJ2-7 | . | many | TRBV6-1
CASSFPGRADTEAFF | TGTGCCAGCAGTTTCCCCGGCCGGGCGGACACTGAAGCTTTCTTT | TRBJ1-1 | . | many | TRBV28